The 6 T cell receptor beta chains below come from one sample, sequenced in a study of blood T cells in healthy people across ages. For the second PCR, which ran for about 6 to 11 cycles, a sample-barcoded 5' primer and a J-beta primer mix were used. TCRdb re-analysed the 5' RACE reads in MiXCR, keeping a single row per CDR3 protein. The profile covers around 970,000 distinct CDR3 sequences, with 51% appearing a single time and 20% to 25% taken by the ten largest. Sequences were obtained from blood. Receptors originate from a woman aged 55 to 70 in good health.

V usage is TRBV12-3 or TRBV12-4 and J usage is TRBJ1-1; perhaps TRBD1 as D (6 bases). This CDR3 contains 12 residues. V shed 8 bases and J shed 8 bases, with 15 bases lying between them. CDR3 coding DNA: TGTGCCAGCGCCTGGGGGGCCCAGGAAGCTTTCTTT. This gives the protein CASAWGAQEAFF.

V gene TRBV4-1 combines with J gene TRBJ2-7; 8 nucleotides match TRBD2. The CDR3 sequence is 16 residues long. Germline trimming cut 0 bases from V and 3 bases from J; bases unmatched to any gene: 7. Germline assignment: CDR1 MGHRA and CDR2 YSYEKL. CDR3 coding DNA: TGCGCCAGCAGCCAAGAAGGGGCGGGGGGAGTCTACGAGCAGTACTTC. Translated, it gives CASSQEGAGGVYEQYF.

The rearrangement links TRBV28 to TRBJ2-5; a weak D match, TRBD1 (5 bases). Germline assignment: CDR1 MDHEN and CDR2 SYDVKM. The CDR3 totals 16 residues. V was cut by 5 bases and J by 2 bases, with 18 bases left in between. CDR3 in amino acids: CASSPYPQALQETQYF. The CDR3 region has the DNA TGTGCCAGCAGTCCTTACCCACAGGCCCTACAAGAGACCCAGTACTTC.

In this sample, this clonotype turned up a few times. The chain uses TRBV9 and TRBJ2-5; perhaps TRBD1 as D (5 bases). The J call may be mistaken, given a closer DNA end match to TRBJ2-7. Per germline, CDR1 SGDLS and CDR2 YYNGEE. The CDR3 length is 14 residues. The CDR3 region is CASSVGPQGYEQYF. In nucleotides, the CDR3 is TGTGCCAGCAGCGTAGGCCCCCAGGGCTACGAGCAGTACTTC.

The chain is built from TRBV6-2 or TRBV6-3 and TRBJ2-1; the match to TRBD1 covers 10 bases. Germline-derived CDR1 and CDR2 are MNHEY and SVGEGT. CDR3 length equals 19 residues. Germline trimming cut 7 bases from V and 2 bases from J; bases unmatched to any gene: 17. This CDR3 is CASTNIRDRGQYTYNEQFF. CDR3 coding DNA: TGTGCCAGCACCAATATAAGGGACAGGGGCCAATACACCTACAATGAGCAGTTCTTC.

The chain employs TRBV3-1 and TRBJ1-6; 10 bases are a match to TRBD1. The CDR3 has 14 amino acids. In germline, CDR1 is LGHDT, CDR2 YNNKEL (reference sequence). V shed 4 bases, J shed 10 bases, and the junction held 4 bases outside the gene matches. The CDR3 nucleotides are TGTGCCAGCAGCCTGGGGGACAGGGGCTCACCCCTCCACTTT. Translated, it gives CASSLGDRGSPLHF.